Listed below are T cell receptor beta chains from one sample, sequenced in a study of T-cell reconstitution after alpha-beta-depleted transplantation in children. One entry per CDR3 protein, called by TCRdb with MiXCR from the PCR reads. The sample lists over 150,000 distinct CDR3 sequences; approximately 15% were seen once. Sequences were derived from PBMCs from the stem cell graft donor, sampled from the stem cell graft. The receptors shown here come from a human donor who donated a stem cell graft to a child with acute lymphoblastic leukemia. Both conserved end residues are part of each CDR3. The order of the fields is J gene, CDR3 length, V gene, clone size, D gene, CDR3 protein, CDR3 DNA. The D gene is left open where the match is weak. Where a row states a size, it is once, few, many or the class of an expanded clone; other rows omit it.

J: TRBJ2-3; length: 14; V: TRBV29-1; size: many; D: TRBD2; CDR3: CSVSGTRLFDTQYF; DNA: TGCAGCGTTTCCGGGACTAGATTGTTCGATACGCAGTATTTT
J: TRBJ2-7; length: 13; V: TRBV5-1; size: many; D: .; CDR3: CASSLEGAYEQYF; DNA: TGCGCCAGCAGCTTGGAGGGAGCCTACGAGCAGTACTTC
J: TRBJ1-6; length: 15; V: TRBV7-8; size: many; D: TRBD1; CDR3: CASSLRDRENSPLHF; DNA: TGTGCCAGCAGCTTACGGGACAGGGAGAATTCACCCCTCCACTTT
J: TRBJ1-1; length: 13; V: TRBV20-1; size: many; D: .; CDR3: CSASPQGGTEAFF; DNA: TGCAGTGCTAGCCCGCAGGGAGGGACTGAAGCTTTCTTT
J: TRBJ2-3; length: 16; V: TRBV13; size: .; D: TRBD2; CDR3: CASSLGLAGVADTQYF; DNA: TGTGCCAGCAGCTTAGGACTAGCGGGAGTAGCAGATACGCAGTATTTT
J: TRBJ2-1; length: 14; V: TRBV12-3/TRBV12-4; size: many; D: TRBD2; CDR3: CASSFRLAGDEQFF; DNA: TGTGCCAGCAGTTTCCGACTAGCGGGGGATGAGCAGTTCTTC
J: TRBJ1-4; length: 13; V: TRBV6-2/TRBV6-3; size: .; D: .; CDR3: CASNKPTNEKLFF; DNA: TGTGCCAGCAACAAACCAACTAATGAAAAACTGTTTTTT
J: TRBJ2-3; length: 15; V: TRBV12-3/TRBV12-4; size: many; D: .; CDR3: CASRAGAQSTDTQYF; DNA: TGTGCCAGCCGTGCGGGGGCGCAGAGCACAGATACGCAGTATTTT
J: TRBJ2-6; length: 15; V: TRBV28; size: .; D: .; CDR3: CASSFPDSGANVLTF; DNA: TGTGCCAGCAGTTTTCCAGACTCTGGGGCCAACGTCCTGACTTTC
J: TRBJ2-7; length: 19; V: TRBV12-3/TRBV12-4; size: few; D: .; CDR3: CASSTNPARAAENSYEQYF; DNA: TGTGCCAGCAGTACAAACCCGGCGAGGGCAGCGGAGAATTCCTACGAGCAGTACTTC
J: TRBJ2-1; length: 18; V: TRBV12-3/TRBV12-4; size: few; D: TRBD2; CDR3: CASTPPDPGLAGGDEQFF; DNA: TGTGCCAGCACCCCACCCGACCCCGGACTAGCGGGAGGGGATGAGCAGTTCTTC
J: TRBJ2-7; length: 17; V: TRBV20-1; size: few; D: TRBD2; CDR3: CSANPPIGLAGTYEQYF; DNA: TGCAGTGCCAACCCACCCATCGGACTAGCGGGAACCTACGAGCAGTACTTC
J: TRBJ1-5; length: 12; V: TRBV12-3/TRBV12-4; size: many; D: .; CDR3: CASRFNVMPQHF; DNA: TGTGCCAGCAGGTTTAACGTAATGCCCCAGCATTTT
J: TRBJ2-2; length: 13; V: TRBV19; size: .; D: .; CDR3: CASKGTGTGELFF; DNA: TGTGCCAGTAAGGGAACCGGGACCGGGGAGCTGTTTTTT
J: TRBJ2-7; length: 13; V: TRBV29-1; size: many; D: TRBD2; CDR3: CSGVAGGDGEQYF; DNA: TGCAGCGGGGTAGCGGGAGGTGACGGCGAGCAGTACTTC
J: TRBJ2-6; length: 13; V: TRBV6-5; size: many; D: .; CDR3: CASSRSGANVLTF; DNA: TGTGCCAGCTCCCGCTCTGGGGCCAACGTCCTGACTTTC
J: TRBJ2-1; length: 16; V: TRBV10-3; size: .; D: .; CDR3: CAISERGGNLGNEQFF; DNA: TGTGCCATCAGTGAACGGGGTGGGAACCTTGGCAATGAGCAGTTCTTC